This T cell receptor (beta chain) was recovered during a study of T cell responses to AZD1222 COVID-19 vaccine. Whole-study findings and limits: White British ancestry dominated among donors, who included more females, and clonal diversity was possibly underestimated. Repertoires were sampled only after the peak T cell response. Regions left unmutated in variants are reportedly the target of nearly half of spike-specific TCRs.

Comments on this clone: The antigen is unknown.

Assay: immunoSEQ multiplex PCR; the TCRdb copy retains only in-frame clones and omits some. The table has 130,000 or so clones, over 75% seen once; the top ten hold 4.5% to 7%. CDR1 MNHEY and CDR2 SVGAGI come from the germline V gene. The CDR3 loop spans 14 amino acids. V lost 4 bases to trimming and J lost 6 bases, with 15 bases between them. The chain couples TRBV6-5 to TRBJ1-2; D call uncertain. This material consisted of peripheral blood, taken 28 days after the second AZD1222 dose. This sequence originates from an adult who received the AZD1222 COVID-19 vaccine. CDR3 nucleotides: TGTGCCAGCAGTTCCTCGCTAGGCACGGATGGCTACACCTTC. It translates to CASSSSLGTDGYTF.